These 28 T cell receptor beta chains were sequenced from one sample in a study of blood T cell repertoires in COVID-19. Sequencing was performed with immunoSEQ multiplex PCR; in TCRdb, only in-frame clones are kept and a portion is missing. The data show some 100,000 clones, with 70% to 90% seen just once and roughly 10% held by the top ten. The sequenced material came from peripheral blood. The receptors originated from a woman aged 25 to 39 with acute or convalescent COVID-19.

The sample holds a few counts of this clone. The chain links TRBV11-3 to TRBJ1-1, with D tentatively TRBD1 (6 bases). Germline CDR1 is SGHNT and CDR2 is YENEEA. The CDR3 is 13 residues long. V was clipped by 6 bases and J by 6 bases, with 14 bases between them. DNA of the CDR3: TGTGCCAGCAGGGAACAGGGATTCGCTGAAGCTTTCTTT. This sequence encodes CASREQGFAEAFF.

This clone was seen a few times. The genes are TRBV29-1 and TRBJ1-2; the D gene is possibly TRBD1 (5 bases). The germline V and J ends were trimmed by 6 bases and 5 bases, with 10 bases remaining between them. Per the germline V gene, CDR1 is SQVTM and CDR2 is ANQGSEA. This CDR3 is built from 11 residues. The CDR3 DNA reads as TGCAGCGTCGAAAGACAGTATGGCTACACCTTC. This translates into CSVERQYGYTF.

J is TRBJ1-5 and V is TRBV14; D ambiguous. The CDR3 is made up of 14 amino acids. Trimming left V 4 bases short and J 3 bases short, with 10 bases between. CDR1 and CDR2 from the germline V gene are SGHDN and FVKESK. The CDR3 sequence: CASSLHWSNQPQHF. For the CDR3, the DNA is TGTGCCAGCAGCCTTCACTGGTCCAATCAGCCCCAGCATTTT.

The chain couples TRBV7-3 to TRBJ2-2; the match to TRBD1 covers 10 bases. Per germline, CDR1 SGHTA and CDR2 FQGTGA. The CDR3 is 16 amino acids. Trimming took 4 bases from V and 2 from J; bases not matched to a gene: 4. CDR3 sequence (DNA): TGTGCCAGCAGCTCCCGACAGGGGGCTAACACCGGGGAGCTGTTTTTT. Protein sequence: CASSSRQGANTGELFF. The variable domain in full, completed from reference TRBV7-3 and TRBJ2-2, reads GAGVSQTPSNKVTEKGKYVELRCDPISGHTALYWYRQSLGQGPEFLIYFQGTGAADDSGLPNDRFFAVRPEGSVSTLKIQRTERGDSAVYLCASSSRQGANTGELFFGEGSRLTVL.

The chain employs TRBV11-3 and TRBJ2-7, with TRBD1 as a possible D gene (6 bases). V gave up 7 bases and J gave up 0 bases, with 16 bases separating them. Looked up from germline, CDR1 is SGHNT and CDR2 is YENEEA. CDR3 length: 15 amino acids. Written as DNA, the CDR3 is TGTGCCAGCACGTCCTGGGGACACAACTCCTACGAGCAGTACTTC. It specifies CASTSWGHNSYEQYF.

This chain joins TRBV6-6 and TRBJ2-3, with unresolved D. Germline V gives CDR1 MNHNY, CDR2 SVGAGI (reference sequence). The CDR3 loop spans 12 amino acids. V shed 2 bases and J shed 6 bases, with 6 bases lying between them. The CDR3 protein is CASSYNGDTQYF. The CDR3 DNA reads as TGTGCCAGCAGTTACAACGGGGATACGCAGTATTTT.

The chain carries TRBV6-4 and TRBJ1-6; 7 nucleotides match TRBD1. J gave up 5 bases and V 6 bases, and 10 bases lay outside the gene matches. Looked up from germline, CDR1 is MRHNA and CDR2 is SNTAGT. The CDR3 spans 16 residues. CDR3 sequence: CASRFPGQVHNSPLHF. DNA of the CDR3: TGTGCCAGCAGATTCCCCGGACAGGTCCATAATTCACCCCTCCACTTT.

The chain links TRBV12-5 to TRBJ1-1, with D uncertain. Trimming removed 4 bases at V and 2 bases at J, with 8 bases between. Germline assignment: CDR1 LGHNT and CDR2 FRNRAP. The CDR3 contains 13 residues. CDR3: CASGSYSNTEAFF. CDR3 nucleotides: TGTGCTAGTGGTTCTTACAGTAACACTGAAGCTTTCTTT.

V and J are TRBV7-3 and TRBJ2-1, with 9 positions matching TRBD1. V was clipped by 5 bases and J by 7 bases; unmatched bases: 9. Germline-derived CDR1 and CDR2 are SGHTA and FQGTGA. CDR3 length: 15 residues. In nucleotides, the CDR3 is TGTGCCAGCAGCCTATATTGGGACAGGGTAAATGAGCAGTTCTTC. It encodes CASSLYWDRVNEQFF.

The chain couples TRBV9 to TRBJ1-1; possibly TRBD1 for D (6 bases). The CDR3 loop spans 14 amino acids. Per germline, CDR1 SGDLS and CDR2 YYNGEE. Trimming took 3 bases from V and 0 from J, leaving 9 bases between them. CDR3 in amino acids: CASSGGHLNTEAFF. DNA for the CDR3: TGTGCCAGCAGCGGGGGACATTTGAACACTGAAGCTTTCTTT.

This clone was recorded a few times. The V call is TRBV10-2, the J call TRBJ1-6; 7 nucleotides align to TRBD1. J was trimmed by 8 bases and V by 2 bases; bases with no gene match: 0. The CDR3 length is 13 residues. Germline V gene sequence: CDR1 WSHSY, CDR2 SAAADI. The CDR3 coding sequence is TGCGCCAGCAGTGAGACAGGGGATTCACCCCTCCACTTT. Encoded protein: CASSETGDSPLHF.

This clone was recorded only once. The chain links TRBV18 to TRBJ2-7, with unresolved D. Germline-derived CDR1 and CDR2 are KGHSH and LQKENI. The CDR3 has 13 amino acids. Deletions cut 2 bases from V and 7 bases from J, with 12 bases between. The CDR3 sequence is CASSPSVPGEQYF. The CDR3 bases are TGTGCCAGCTCACCATCGGTCCCCGGGGAGCAGTACTTC.

This clone was detected once. The chain is built from TRBV7-3 and TRBJ2-1, with TRBD2 identical over 7 bases. V gave up 5 bases and J gave up 7 bases; unmatched junction bases: 11. CDR1 and CDR2 from the germline V gene are SGHTA and FQGTGA. This CDR3 has 15 amino acids. CDR3 DNA: TGTGCCAGCAGCGTCAGTAGGACTAGTCAGAATGAGCAGTTCTTC. This translates into CASSVSRTSQNEQFF.

The chain has TRBV15 and TRBJ1-3; D is possibly TRBD1 (6 bases). Deletions cut 4 bases from V and 8 bases from J, with 12 bases between. From germline, CDR1 is LNHNV and CDR2 YYDKDF (reference sequence). The length of the CDR3 is 13 residues. CDR3 protein: CATSKVNRDTIYF. DNA for the CDR3: TGTGCCACCAGCAAAGTAAACAGGGACACCATATATTTT. Using reference TRBV15 and TRBJ1-3 for the parts outside the CDR3, the full variable domain is DAMVIQNPRYQVTQFGKPVTLSCSQTLNHNVMYWYQQKSSQAPKLLFHYYDKDFNNEADTPDNFQSRRPNTSFCFLDIRSPGLGDTAMYLCATSKVNRDTIYFGEGSWLTVV.

The rearrangement joins TRBV10-3 to TRBJ1-2; tentatively, D is TRBD1 (6 bases). The CDR3 spans 13 residues. V was trimmed by 7 bases and J by 4 bases, leaving 13 bases between them. Germline V gene sequence: CDR1 ENHRY, CDR2 SYGVKD. In DNA form, the CDR3 reads TGTGCCATCATTCCACAGGGTACCTATGGCTACACCTTC. Its translation: CAIIPQGTYGYTF.

The V gene is TRBV4-2, the J gene TRBJ1-2; TRBD1 aligns across 10 bases. Trimming cost V 1 base and J 7 bases; bases outside gene matches: 6. This CDR3 is 15 amino acids long. Looked up from germline, CDR1 is LGHNA and CDR2 is YNFKEQ. CDR3 residues: CASSQAGQGDFGYTF. Written as DNA, the CDR3 is TGTGCCAGCAGCCAAGCCGGACAGGGGGACTTTGGCTACACCTTC.

The chain links TRBV6-5 to TRBJ1-3; 10 bases are shared with TRBD1. J lost 7 bases, V lost 2 bases, and 2 bases had no gene match. The CDR3 has 14 residues. Looked up from germline, CDR1 is MNHEY and CDR2 is SVGAGI. The CDR3 sequence is CASSYDRGLNTIYF. The CDR3 DNA reads as TGTGCCAGCAGTTACGACAGGGGGCTCAACACCATATATTTT.

The V and J genes are TRBV10-3 and TRBJ2-2; a weak D match, TRBD2 (6 bases). This CDR3 is built from 15 residues. The V gene's germline CDR1 is ENHRY and CDR2 SYGVKD. Trimming pared 3 bases from V and 3 bases from J, leaving 11 bases between. The CDR3 is CAISDRGGHTGELFF. Written as DNA, the CDR3 is TGTGCCATCAGTGATCGTGGAGGGCACACCGGGGAGCTGTTTTTT.

The chain uses TRBV3-1 (or the pseudogene TRBV3-2) and TRBJ1-2, with TRBD1 matching over 7 bases. The CDR3 totals 16 residues. CDR1 and CDR2 (germline): LGHDT, YNNKEL (reference sequence). V lost 5 bases, J lost 3 bases, and 12 bases stayed unmatched. CDR3 nucleotide sequence: TGTGCCAGCAGCGAAGGGGCCGGGACAGCCTACTATGGCTACACCTTC. This sequence encodes CASSEGAGTAYYGYTF.

This clone was seen a handful of times. The chain joins TRBV5-6 to TRBJ1-3; unclear D gene. The ends were cut back, 0 bases at V and 0 bases at J, with 10 bases in the middle. Germline lookup yields CDR1 SGHDT and CDR2 YYEEEE. This CDR3 has 16 residues. The CDR3 nucleotides read TGTGCCAGCAGCTTGGCCGACGGAGGCTCTGGAAACACCATATATTTT. It is translated as CASSLADGGSGNTIYF.

The chain joins TRBV7-6 to TRBJ2-3, with a tentative D call TRBD2 (6 bases). CDR3 length equals 18 residues. V gave up 2 bases and J gave up 2 bases, with 20 bases separating them. CDR1 is SGHVS, CDR2 FNYEAQ, per germline. CDR3 bases: TGTGCCAGCAGCTTACGGAGAAGTAGGGACTCTTACACAGATACGCAGTATTTT. Its protein product is CASSLRRSRDSYTDTQYF.

The chain is built from TRBV10-3 and TRBJ2-3, with 7 bases identical to TRBD1. The germline gives CDR1 ENHRY, CDR2 SYGVKD. Losses at the gene ends were 6 bases for V and 0 bases for J; bases not matched to a gene: 6. This CDR3 is built from 15 residues. In DNA form, the CDR3 reads TGTGCCATCAGGAAAACAGGGGCTAGCACAGATACGCAGTATTTT. Translating it yields CAIRKTGASTDTQYF.

This chain links TRBV7-9 with TRBJ2-2; TRBD1 matches at 8 bases. Looked up from germline, CDR1 is SEHNR and CDR2 is FQNEAQ (reference sequence). The CDR3 length is 16 residues. The trim removed 5 bases at V and 2 bases at J, leaving 7 bases unmatched. DNA for the CDR3: TGTGCCAGCAGCAAATCCGGGACAGGTAACACCGGGGAGCTGTTTTTT. Its protein product is CASSKSGTGNTGELFF. The entire variable domain, with the rest obtained from reference TRBV7-9 and TRBJ2-2, is as follows: DTGVSQNPRHKITKRGQNVTFRCDPISEHNRLYWYRQTLGQGPEFLTYFQNEAQLEKSRLLSDRFSAERPKGSFSTLEIQRTEQGDSAMYLCASSKSGTGNTGELFFGEGSRLTVL.

The rearrangement links TRBV5-6 to TRBJ1-1; D gene unclear. V shed 4 bases and J shed 1 base, with 8 bases lying between them. Germline V lookup: CDR1 SGHDT, CDR2 YYEEEE. The CDR3 is 13 amino acids. CDR3: CASSPVSNTEAFF. The CDR3 DNA follows: TGTGCCAGCAGCCCTGTTTCGAACACTGAAGCTTTCTTT. Full variable domain (outside the CDR3, taken from reference TRBV5-6 and TRBJ1-1): DAGVTQSPTHLIKTRGQQVTLRCSPKSGHDTVSWYQQALGQGPQFIFQYYEEEERQRGNFPDRFSGHQFPNYSSELNVNALLLGDSALYLCASSPVSNTEAFFGQGTRLTVV.

This rearrangement joins TRBV6-6 to TRBJ1-1; D is undetermined. V gave up 7 bases and J gave up 1 base, with 16 bases separating them. Germline V CDR1 and CDR2: MNHNY, SVGAGI (reference sequence). There are 15 residues in the CDR3. The CDR3 reads CASTPPGSRNTEAFF. Here the CDR3 DNA reads TGTGCCAGCACCCCTCCGGGGAGTCGGAACACTGAAGCTTTCTTT.

Only one count was recorded for this clone. The CDR3 sequence: CASSQGGDRGLSAFF. The CDR3 DNA sequence: TGTGCCAGCAGCCAAGGAGGGGACAGGGGATTGTCGGCTTTCTTT. V is TRBV7-3 and J is TRBJ1-1; 10 bases line up with TRBD1. This CDR3 has 15 residues. V trimming: 5 bases; J trimming: 11 bases; junction bases outside the gene matches: 14. Germline V CDR1 and CDR2: SGHTA, FQGTGA.

The V gene is TRBV27, the J gene TRBJ2-3; 12 bases are shared with TRBD2. The trim removed 6 bases at V and 3 bases at J, leaving 4 bases unmatched. Germline V lookup: CDR1 MNHEY, CDR2 SMNVEV (reference sequence). The CDR3 has 15 residues. The CDR3 sequence is CASSLAGGLTDTQYF. CDR3 nucleotide sequence: TGTGCCAGCAGCCTAGCGGGGGGGCTTACAGATACGCAGTATTTT.

The chain is built from TRBV10-2 and TRBJ1-1, with D uncertain. The CDR3 spans 11 residues. V was cut by 8 bases and J by 3 bases, with 7 bases left in between. Germline V lookup: CDR1 WSHSY, CDR2 SAAADI. The CDR3 loop reads CASRDHTEAFF. The DNA of the CDR3 is TGCGCCAGCCGGGATCACACTGAAGCTTTCTTT.